Each of the 14 T cell receptor beta chains below was sequenced from the same sample in a study of patients and donors after allogeneic stem cell transplantation. Via MiXCR, TCRdb re-called the RT-PCR reads, giving one row per CDR3 protein. The sample yields 70,000 to 85,000 distinct CDR3 sequences, approximately 25% seen once. The sample taken for sequencing was blood, either unsorted or a sorted T cell fraction (not recorded which). Receptor source: a human donor who was either an allogeneic HSCT recipient or a stem cell or donor lymphocyte infusion donor (not recorded which). It is not recorded whose cells these are; they may come from a transplant donor.

This clonotype was detected a few times. V is TRBV28 and J is TRBJ2-7, with D tentatively TRBD1 (6 bases). The CDR3 is 16 residues long. Trimming stripped 5 bases from V and 2 bases from J, with 19 bases between. Germline values: CDR1 MDHEN, CDR2 SYDVKM. The CDR3 DNA reads TGTGCCAGCAGTCATATCATTCAGGGGTTACCCTACGAGCAGTACTTC. Translating gives CASSHIIQGLPYEQYF.

This clonotype was found a few times. This chain links TRBV6-5 with TRBJ2-7; D remains unclear. The CDR3 spans 14 residues. Germline V gives CDR1 MNHEY, CDR2 SVGAGI. V lost 6 bases, J lost 4 bases, and 16 bases lay in between. CDR3 nucleotide sequence: TGTGCCAGCAGCCTCTCGTACGGAGATTACGAGCAGTACTTC. It translates to CASSLSYGDYEQYF.

This clonotype was observed a few times. CDR3 residues: CASSHRSPYIRNQPQHF. The CDR3 nucleotides are TGTGCCAGCAGCCACAGGTCCCCCTATATACGCAATCAGCCCCAGCATTTT. The rearrangement links TRBV21-1 to TRBJ1-5; the tabulated D call, TRBD1, remains unverified against the DNA. TRBV21-1 is a pseudogene. The CDR3 extends over 17 amino acids.

This clonotype occurred a few times. The V call is TRBV11-2, the J call TRBJ1-1; the D is unclear. Germline V gene data show CDR1 as SGHAT and CDR2 as FQNNGV. The CDR3 is 14 residues long. Trimming stripped 4 bases from V and 0 bases from J, with 9 bases between. The CDR3 DNA is TGTGCCAGCAGCTACTATGGGGTGAACACTGAAGCTTTCTTT. It specifies CASSYYGVNTEAFF. The full variable domain, completed using reference TRBV11-2 and TRBJ1-1, is EAGVAQSPRYKIIEKRQSVAFWCNPISGHATLYWYQQILGQGPKLLIQFQNNGVVDDSQLPKDRFSAERLKGVDSTLKIQPAKLEDSAVYLCASSYYGVNTEAFFGQGTRLTVV.

This clonotype was seen a handful of times. This chain joins TRBV6-5 and TRBJ1-6; D is unclear. Germline values: CDR1 MNHEY, CDR2 SVGAGI. The CDR3 runs to 16 residues. V lost 7 bases to trimming and J lost 0 bases, with 13 bases between them. This CDR3 is CASTTSASSYNSPLHF. The CDR3 DNA follows: TGTGCCAGCACCACATCGGCTAGCTCCTATAATTCACCCCTCCACTTT.

V usage is TRBV4-3 and J usage is TRBJ2-7; weak D call: TRBD1 (5 bases). V lost 2 bases and J lost 2, with 13 bases in between. The CDR3 has 15 residues. Germline CDR1 reads LGHNA; CDR2 reads YSLEER. Here the CDR3 reads CASSQLQDQPYEQYF. The DNA of the CDR3 is TGCGCCAGCAGCCAATTACAGGACCAGCCCTACGAGCAGTACTTC.

V is TRBV12-3 or TRBV12-4 and J is TRBJ1-2; weak D call: TRBD1 (5 bases). V dropped 5 bases and J dropped 7 bases, with 17 bases sitting between them. This CDR3 spans 14 amino acids. The CDR3 region has the DNA TGTGCCAGCAGTCCGGGACCGGTTCTCGGTGGCTACACCTTC. Translation: CASSPGPVLGGYTF.

The V gene is TRBV9, the J gene TRBJ2-2; D remains ambiguous. The germline V gene encodes CDR1 SGDLS and CDR2 YYNGEE. The CDR3 covers 15 residues. The ends were cut back, 0 bases at V and 0 bases at J, with 6 bases in the middle. CDR3 coding DNA: TGTGCCAGCAGCGTAGACCCGGCGAACACCGGGGAGCTGTTTTTT. It specifies CASSVDPANTGELFF.

DNA of the CDR3: TGTGCTAGTGGTTTGGTAGCCAAGGGGGGGCCGGGTACTGAAGCTTTCTTT. It encodes CASGLVAKGGPGTEAFF. The chain links TRBV12-5 to TRBJ1-1, with D maybe TRBD1 (6 bases). Trimming took 0 bases from V and 5 from J, leaving 19 bases between them. Germline V lookup: CDR1 LGHNT, CDR2 FRNRAP. CDR3 size: 17 residues. The variable domain in full, completed from reference TRBV12-5 and TRBJ1-1, reads DARVTQTPRHKVTEMGQEVTMRCQPILGHNTVFWYRQTMMQGLELLAYFRNRAPLDDSGMPKDRFSAEMPDATLATLKIQPSEPRDSAVYFCASGLVAKGGPGTEAFFGQGTRLTVV.

V is TRBV18 and J is TRBJ1-2; D unclear. CDR1 and CDR2 (germline): KGHSH, LQKENI. This CDR3 spans 12 amino acids. V was pared by 5 bases and J by 0 bases, with 4 bases between. CDR3 loop: CASSWANYGYTF. Here the CDR3 DNA reads TGTGCCAGCTCATGGGCTAACTATGGCTACACCTTC.

The count of this clonotype is one. The chain carries TRBV7-9 and TRBJ2-1, with a weak D call TRBD2 (6 bases). V was trimmed by 4 bases and J by 5 bases, leaving 12 bases between them. The CDR3 has 14 amino acids. The germline V gene has CDR1 SEHNR and CDR2 FQNEAQ (reference sequence). DNA of the CDR3: TGTGCCAGCAGCTCTCCGGAGGGTAACAATGAGCAGTTCTTC. This codes for CASSSPEGNNEQFF.

This clonotype turned up a few times. This chain joins TRBV5-1 and TRBJ2-7; TRBD2 aligns across 11 bases. CDR3 size: 14 residues. Germline V gene lookup returns CDR1 SGHRS and CDR2 YFSETQ. V lost 7 bases, J lost 4 bases, and 7 bases stayed unmatched. The CDR3 DNA sequence: TGCGCCAGCGGTTCCCTAGCGGGAGGTTACGAGCAGTACTTC. Its translation: CASGSLAGGYEQYF.

This clonotype came up a few times. The chain links TRBV20-1 to TRBJ2-3; 9 bases align to TRBD2. Trimming removed 4 bases from V and 2 bases from J; junction bases left unmatched: 4. There are 14 residues in the CDR3. Looked up from germline, CDR1 is DFQATT and CDR2 is SNEGSKA (reference sequence). In DNA, the CDR3 is TGCAGTGCTACCAGGACTAGCGTCACAGATACGCAGTATTTT. Translated, it gives CSATRTSVTDTQYF.

Only a few counts were recorded for this clonotype. The V gene is TRBV29-1, the J gene TRBJ2-3; D possibly corresponds to TRBD2 (6 bases). The CDR3 is 12 residues long. V shed 7 bases and J shed 6 bases, with 14 bases lying between them. Germline-derived CDR1 and CDR2 are SQVTM and ANQGSEA. The CDR3 loop is CSAGTGGDTQYF. The CDR3 bases are TGCAGCGCTGGGACTGGGGGGGATACGCAGTATTTT.